Listed here are 27 T cell receptor beta chains from one sample, sequenced in a study of prognosis after radiotherapy for stage I lung cancer. Amplification of TCR beta CDR3 from genomic DNA used two-round multiplex PCR. Specific primers for each TRBV and TRBJ gene were what first-round PCR used. TCRdb reprocessed the multiplex PCR reads with MiXCR, giving one entry per CDR3 protein. The sample lists under 55,000 distinct CDR3 sequences; less than 45% were seen once. The sequences come from PBMCs, collected before or after stereotactic body radiation therapy (not recorded which). The receptors were sampled from a donor aged 50 or older with non-small cell lung cancer.

This clonotype showed up many times. V usage is TRBV3-2 and J usage is TRBJ2-5; TRBD1, the D gene given by the table, was not confirmed from the DNA. TRBV3-2 is listed as a pseudogene. CDR3 size: 15 residues. The DNA for the CDR3 is TGTGCCAGCAGCCCAAGCCGGGACGGCCTAGAGACCCAGTACTTC. Protein sequence: CASSPSRDGLETQYF.

The rearrangement uses TRBV10-3 and TRBJ2-7; TRBD1 is a possible D gene (5 bases). Per germline, CDR1 ENHRY and CDR2 SYGVKD. Trimming pared 0 bases from V and 3 bases from J, leaving 15 bases between. This CDR3 is 16 amino acids long. The CDR3 loop reads CAISESITGGGYEQYF. DNA of the CDR3: TGTGCCATCAGTGAGTCGATCACAGGTGGTGGCTACGAGCAGTACTTC.

A note on this clonotype: A read error is the likely source, as a far larger clone sits one nucleotide away. The gene calls are TRBV30 and TRBJ2-5, with 7 bases aligning to TRBD2. Matching the DNA end better, TRBJ2-1 makes the J call doubtful. This CDR3 region has 13 residues. From germline, CDR1 is GTSNPN and CDR2 SVGIG (reference sequence). The CDR3 loop reads CAWSKAGYDEQFF. DNA of the CDR3: TGTGCCTGGAGCAAAGCGGGATACGATGAGCAGTTCTTC.

This clonotype was observed at least ten times. The chain employs TRBV10-3 and TRBJ2-7; 7 bases map to TRBD1. The CDR3 is made up of 16 amino acids. The V and J ends lost 5 bases and 5 bases, in that order; junction bases with no gene match: 15. Looked up from germline, CDR1 is ENHRY and CDR2 is SYGVKD. The CDR3 region is CAISSMTGRSRHEQYF. CDR3 sequence (DNA): TGTGCCATCAGTAGCATGACAGGGAGAAGTAGGCACGAGCAGTACTTC.

Many counts were recorded for this clonotype. The CDR3 is CASSSGTANYGYTF. CDR3 nucleotide sequence: TGCGCCAGCAGCTCCGGGACAGCTAACTATGGCTACACCTTC. V is TRBV5-1 and J is TRBJ1-2; TRBD1 matches at 7 bases. The V segment lost 3 bases and the J segment 0 bases; nucleotides outside the gene matches: 2. Germline V gives CDR1 SGHRS, CDR2 YFSETQ. The CDR3 consists of 14 residues.

At least ten counts were recorded for this clonotype. The junction and the germline gene differ at one end; a read error may be behind it. CDR3 sequence reads: CASSGSPGPF. CDR3 nucleotides: TGTGCCAGCAGTGGATCTCCTGGACCCTTC. The chain combines TRBV2 with TRBJ1-2; no reliable D call. The CDR3 is 10 residues long. Germline assignment: CDR1 SNHLY and CDR2 FYNNEI.

This CDR3 is CSARLGSTYEQYF. CDR3 sequence (DNA): TGCAGTGCTCGCCTGGGCTCAACCTACGAGCAGTACTTC. The rearrangement joins TRBV20-1 to TRBJ2-7, with D unclear. Germline V gene lookup returns CDR1 DFQATT and CDR2 SNEGSKA (reference sequence). V dropped 5 bases and J dropped 2 bases, with 13 bases sitting between them. The CDR3 extends over 13 amino acids.

Details on this clonotype: A far larger clone is only one base removed, so a read error is likely. V usage is TRBV7-9 and J usage is TRBJ2-1, with 9 nucleotides matching TRBD2. Germline V lookup: CDR1 SEHNR, CDR2 FQNEAQ (reference sequence). This CDR3 is built from 15 residues. The CDR3 is CAGSRPGLAIREQFF. DNA of the CDR3: TGTGCCGGCAGCCGACCGGGACTAGCTATACGGGAGCAGTTCTTC.

This rearrangement joins TRBV20-1 to TRBJ2-3; 7 bases agree with TRBD1. The CDR3 extends over 13 amino acids. Per germline, CDR1 DFQATT and CDR2 SNEGSKA (reference sequence). Trimming cost V 6 bases and J 5 bases; bases outside gene matches: 8. The CDR3 spells CSAPKQGIDTQYF. The CDR3 DNA reads TGCAGTGCACCGAAACAGGGGATAGATACGCAGTATTTT.

This clonotype was seen ten or more times. The chain carries TRBV6-2 or TRBV6-3 and TRBJ1-2; D gene unclear. Germline V gene sequence: CDR1 MNHEY, CDR2 SVGEGT. This CDR3 has 11 amino acids. With 5 bases removed from V and 8 bases from J, the gap between germline ends came to 9 bases. The DNA for the CDR3 is TGTGCCAGCAGTCCCGGGGAAGGCTACACCTTC. Encoded protein: CASSPGEGYTF.

This clonotype was observed many times. The chain is built from TRBV2 and TRBJ2-3, with 8 positions matching TRBD1. This CDR3 is 14 amino acids long. Germline assignment: CDR1 SNHLY and CDR2 FYNNEI. Trimming at V came to 8 bases and at J to 7 bases, leaving 11 bases not matched to a gene. The CDR3 loop is CASLRDRNVNTQYF. The CDR3 nucleotides read TGTGCCAGCCTCAGGGACAGGAATGTAAATACGCAGTATTTT.

Concerning this clonotype itself: Sequence at one end of the junction differs from germline and may be a read error. This chain links TRBV3-1 with TRBJ1-3; possible D gene TRBD1, 6 bases. This CDR3 spans 15 amino acids. Germline CDR1 and CDR2: LGHDT and YNNKEL (reference sequence). CDR3 bases: TGTGTCAGCATCCAAGGCAGGGGCCCCGGAAACACCATATATTTT. Protein sequence: CVSIQGRGPGNTIYF.

The V and J genes are TRBV19 and TRBJ2-5; the match to TRBD2 covers 9 bases. Trimming at V came to 4 bases and at J to 5 bases, leaving 14 bases not matched to a gene. Germline CDR1 reads LNHDA; CDR2 reads SQIVND (reference sequence). The length of the CDR3 is 17 residues. The CDR3 nucleotides read TGTGCCAGTAGTAATCGTCGTTGGCGGGAGGGCCCCGAGACCCAGTACTTC. It codes for CASSNRRWREGPETQYF.

In regard to this clonotype: One end of the junction does not line up with germline, which may come from a read error. V and J are TRBV6-2 or TRBV6-3 and TRBJ2-1; D unresolved. Germline assignment: CDR1 MNHEY and CDR2 SVGEGT. This CDR3 has 16 residues. CDR3 amino acids: CASIYSIGRGVNEQFF. In nucleotides, the CDR3 is TGTGCCAGCATTTACTCGATTGGGCGCGGAGTCAATGAGCAGTTCTTC.

This clonotype was recorded only once. It may be a read error: a sequence one base away is much more abundant. Here the CDR3 DNA reads TGTGCCAGCATCTACTCCGGTGACGAGTACTTC. Encoded protein: CASIYSGDEYF. This rearrangement joins TRBV6-2 or TRBV6-3 to TRBJ2-5; D is ambiguous. CDR3 length: 11 residues. V was pared by 7 bases and J by 12 bases, with 15 bases between. Germline lookup yields CDR1 MNHEY and CDR2 SVGEGT.

As regards this clonotype: A read error may be the cause here, since a much bigger clone is one base away. V usage is TRBV27 and J usage is TRBJ2-1, with a weak D call TRBD2 (6 bases). This CDR3 has 14 amino acids. Trimming shortened V by 11 bases and J by 8 bases, and 22 bases separated the two germline ends. Germline V gene sequence: CDR1 MNHEY, CDR2 SMNVEV (reference sequence). The CDR3 region has the DNA TGTGCCTGCTTGCCTTTAGGCGGGGCGTATGAGCAGTTCTTC. This encodes CACLPLGGAYEQFF.

The J gene is TRBJ2-1, the V gene TRBV7-3; 7 bases are a match to TRBD2. The J segment lost 10 bases and the V segment lost 3 bases, leaving 18 bases of the junction unmatched. This CDR3 has 17 residues. The germline V gene encodes CDR1 SGHTA and CDR2 FQGTGA. The CDR3 sequence is CASSLLGLSVGSREQFF. CDR3 DNA: TGTGCCAGCAGCTTGCTGGGACTATCGGTAGGAAGTCGGGAGCAGTTCTTC. The whole variable domain, remainder taken from reference TRBV7-3 and TRBJ2-1, is GAGVSQTPSNKVTEKGKYVELRCDPISGHTALYWYRQSLGQGPEFLIYFQGTGAADDSGLPNDRFFAVRPEGSVSTLKIQRTERGDSAVYLCASSLLGLSVGSREQFFGPGTRLTVL.

This clonotype was recorded at least ten times. The V gene is TRBV5-1, the J gene TRBJ2-3; 13 bases are a match to TRBD2. Germline assignment: CDR1 SGHRS and CDR2 YFSETQ. J lost 4 bases, V lost 4 bases, and 6 bases had no gene match. CDR3 size: 16 residues. CDR3 amino acids: CASSLRTSGSPDTQYF. As DNA, the CDR3 is TGCGCCAGCAGCCTCAGGACTAGCGGGAGTCCAGATACGCAGTATTTT.

The V call is TRBV28, the J call TRBJ2-2, with 7 bases that match TRBD2. CDR3 length equals 15 residues. Germline V gives CDR1 MDHEN, CDR2 SYDVKM. With 7 bases clipped from V and 9 bases from J, the junction kept 14 bases outside the gene matches. The CDR3 coding sequence is TGTGCCAGCACCAAAAATGCGGGAGTGCCCCGGGAGCTGTTTTTT. It is translated as CASTKNAGVPRELFF.

Concerning this clonotype: Since a far larger clone is one base different, this is likely a read error. The chain combines TRBV6-2 or TRBV6-3 with TRBJ1-5; 7 bases are shared with TRBD1. In germline, CDR1 is MNHEY, CDR2 SVGEGT. This CDR3 contains 13 residues. The CDR3 spells CASRTGVSQPHHF. In DNA, the CDR3 is TGTGCCAGCAGAACAGGGGTGAGCCAGCCCCATCATTTT.

The table lists this clonotype with many counts. V is TRBV24-1 and J is TRBJ1-2; 7 bases match TRBD1. The CDR3 is 14 amino acids. Trimming removed 4 bases from V and 3 bases from J; junction bases left unmatched: 4. The germline CDR1 and CDR2 sequences are KGHDR and SFDVKD. CDR3 amino acids: CATSDLDRDYGYTF. The CDR3 nucleotides read TGTGCCACCAGTGACCTCGACAGGGACTATGGCTACACCTTC.

This clonotype was seen at least ten times. The V gene is TRBV7-3, the J gene TRBJ1-6, with D unclear. V was cut by 1 base and J by 4 bases, with 17 bases left in between. The CDR3 sequence is 18 residues long. Germline V gives CDR1 SGHTA, CDR2 FQGTGA. The CDR3 bases are TGTGCCAGCAGCTTAAGCATCCACGAAGGCCTGTATAATTCACCCCTCCACTTT. Protein product: CASSLSIHEGLYNSPLHF.

In regard to this clonotype: Since a far larger clone is one base different, this is likely a read error. The conserved phenylalanine or tryptophan is not found at the CDR3 terminus, so this likely reflects a read error. The gene calls are TRBV7-8 and TRBJ2-2; D not certain. CDR3 length: 14 amino acids. The germline gives CDR1 SGHVS, CDR2 FQNEAQ. Deletions cut 6 bases from V and 7 bases from J, with 15 bases between. For the CDR3, the DNA is TGTGCCAGCAGTGAAGGAGTCGTTAGCGGGGAGCTGTTTTCT. This gives the protein CASSEGVVSGELFS.

This clonotype was seen many times. The V call is TRBV4-3, the J call TRBJ2-7, with D perhaps TRBD1 (5 bases). The CDR3 is 14 amino acids. The V gene lost 0 bases and the J gene lost 7 bases, with 13 bases spanning the gap. The germline V gene has CDR1 LGHNA and CDR2 YSLEER. The CDR3 protein is CASSQEGQVGEQYF. The CDR3, as DNA: TGCGCCAGCAGCCAAGAGGGGCAGGTTGGGGAGCAGTACTTC.

This clonotype was counted at least ten times. V gene TRBV6-1 combines with J gene TRBJ1-2, with 8 positions matching TRBD1. The CDR3 is 15 amino acids. The germline gives CDR1 MNHNS, CDR2 SASEGT. With 6 bases clipped from V and 4 bases from J, the junction kept 10 bases outside the gene matches. CDR3 DNA sequence: TGTGCCAGCAGCCAGGGGGCAGGGGCCGGCTATGGCTACACCTTC. Encoded protein: CASSQGAGAGYGYTF.

This clonotype appeared many times. The chain joins TRBV6-2 or TRBV6-3 to TRBJ2-5, with D unresolved. The CDR3 is 15 residues long. V lost 6 bases and J lost 5, with 19 bases in between. Per the germline V gene, CDR1 is MNHEY and CDR2 is SVGEGT. Written as DNA, the CDR3 is TGTGCCAGCAGAGGTTCACGGCTACTAACGGAGACCCAGTACTTC. Translation: CASRGSRLLTETQYF.

This clonotype was seen at least ten times. The rearrangement joins TRBV4-2 to TRBJ1-3; D unclear. Germline V gene lookup returns CDR1 LGHNA and CDR2 YNFKEQ. There are 15 residues in the CDR3. Trimming removed 1 base at V and 4 bases at J, with 11 bases between. CDR3 amino acids: CASSQVADYGNTIYF. CDR3 bases: TGTGCCAGCAGCCAAGTAGCCGACTACGGAAACACCATATATTTT.